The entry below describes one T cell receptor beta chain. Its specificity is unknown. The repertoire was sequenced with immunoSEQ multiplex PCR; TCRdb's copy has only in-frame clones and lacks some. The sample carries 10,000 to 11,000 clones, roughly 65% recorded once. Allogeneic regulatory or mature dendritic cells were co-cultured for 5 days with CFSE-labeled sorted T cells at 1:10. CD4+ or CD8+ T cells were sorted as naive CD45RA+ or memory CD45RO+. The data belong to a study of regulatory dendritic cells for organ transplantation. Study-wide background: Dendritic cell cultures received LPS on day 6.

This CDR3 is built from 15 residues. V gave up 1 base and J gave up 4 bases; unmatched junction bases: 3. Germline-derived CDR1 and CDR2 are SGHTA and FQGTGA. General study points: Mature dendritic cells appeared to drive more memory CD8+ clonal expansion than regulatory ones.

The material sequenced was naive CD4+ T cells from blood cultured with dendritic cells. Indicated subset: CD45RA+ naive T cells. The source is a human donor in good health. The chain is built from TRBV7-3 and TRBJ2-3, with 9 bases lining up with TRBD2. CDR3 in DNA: TGTGCCAGCAGCTTAAGTAGCGGGGGCTCAGATACGCAGTATTTT. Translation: CASSLSSGGSDTQYF.